This T cell receptor beta chain is drawn from a study of cytomegalovirus exposure and HLA in healthy donors. On the study more broadly: Approximately 80 million unique TCRs, all from HLA-typed donors, were included in an early release of the data.

This PCR relied on a set of 60 Vbeta primers and 13 Jbeta primers. TCRdb's table, derived via immunoSEQ multiplex PCR, lists solely in-frame clones and lacks some. The sample holds about 90,000 clones, roughly 63% seen once. About this clone itself: Its target is not known.

The ends lost 4 bases at V and 1 base at J; junction bases unmatched: 4. The CDR3 spans 15 residues. Germline assignment: CDR1 SGHRS and CDR2 YFSETQ. General study points: Reportedly, diagnosis of cytomegalovirus status by the classifier showed high specificity and sensitivity. According to a later analysis, donors in an Asian-associated ancestry cluster reportedly had fewer N-insertions than the roughly 660-donor mean.

The sequencing input was PBMCs. V gene TRBV5-1 combines with J gene TRBJ2-1, with TRBD1 matching 8 bases. The receptor was derived from a woman in her forties or fifties in good health and CMV-seropositive. CDR3 DNA sequence: TGCGCCAGCAGCGATCAGGGGGCTTCCTACAATGAGCAGTTCTTC. Residues: CASSDQGASYNEQFF. Combining the CDR3 with reference TRBV5-1 and TRBJ2-1 gives the whole variable domain KAGVTQTPRYLIKTRGQQVTLSCSPISGHRSVSWYQQTPGQGLQFLFEYFSETQRNKGNFPGRFSGRQFSNSRSEMNVSTLELGDSALYLCASSDQGASYNEQFFGPGTRLTVL.